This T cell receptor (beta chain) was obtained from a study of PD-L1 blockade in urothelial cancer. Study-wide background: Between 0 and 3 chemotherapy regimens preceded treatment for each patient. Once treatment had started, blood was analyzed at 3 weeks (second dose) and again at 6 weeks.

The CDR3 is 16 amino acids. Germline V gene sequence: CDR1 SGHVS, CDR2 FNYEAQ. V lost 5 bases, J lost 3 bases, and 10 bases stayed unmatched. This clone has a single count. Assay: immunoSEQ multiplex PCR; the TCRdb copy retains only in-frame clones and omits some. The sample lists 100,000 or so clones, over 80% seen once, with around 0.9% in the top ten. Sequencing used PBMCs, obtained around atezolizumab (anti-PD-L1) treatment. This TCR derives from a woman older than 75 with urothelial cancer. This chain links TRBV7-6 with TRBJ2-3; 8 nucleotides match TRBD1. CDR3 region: CASSNRGNDRTDTQYF. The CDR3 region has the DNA TGTGCCAGCAGCAACAGGGGGAACGACAGAACAGATACGCAGTATTTT.